These T cell receptor beta chains were read from a single sample in a study of blood T cell repertoires in COVID-19. Sequencing used immunoSEQ multiplex PCR; TCRdb keeps in-frame clones, though not all of them. The sample yields 150,000 to 200,000 clones, 86% seen once. Sequencing was done on a sample of PBMCs or T cells enriched from blood (not recorded which). The receptors come from a woman between 25 and 40 years old who had recovered from COVID-19. Each CDR3 is given with its conserved first and last residue. The D gene is left open where the match is weak. Clone size is stated in some rows and not others, as once, few, many or a class when expanded.

clone size: -; D gene: -; V gene: TRBV2; J gene: TRBJ2-3; CDR3 DNA: TGTGCCAGCGGGCAGGGATCAGATACGCAGTATTTT; CDR3 protein: CASGQGSDTQYF
clone size: -; D gene: -; V gene: TRBV5-5; J gene: TRBJ1-2; CDR3 DNA: TGTGCCAGCAGCTCACCGAGGAGCTATGGCTACACCTTC; CDR3 protein: CASSSPRSYGYTF
clone size: -; D gene: -; V gene: TRBV30; J gene: TRBJ2-5; CDR3 DNA: TGTGCCTGGAGTGTACAAGGGGTGGAAGAGACCCAGTACTTC; CDR3 protein: CAWSVQGVEETQYF
clone size: -; D gene: TRBD2; V gene: TRBV5-6; J gene: TRBJ2-1; CDR3 DNA: TGTGCCAGCAGCTTAGACCTAGCGGGAGTTCTCGATGAGCAGTTCTTC; CDR3 protein: CASSLDLAGVLDEQFF
clone size: -; D gene: -; V gene: TRBV5-8; J gene: TRBJ2-6; CDR3 DNA: TGTGCCAGCAGCCCCAGGTCGTCTGGGGCCAACGTCCTGACTTTC; CDR3 protein: CASSPRSSGANVLTF
clone size: -; D gene: -; V gene: TRBV21-1; J gene: TRBJ2-5; CDR3 DNA: TGTGCCAGCAGCGACTTGCCGGGAGCGGGGGAGACCCAGTACTTC; CDR3 protein: CASSDLPGAGETQYF
clone size: -; D gene: TRBD2; V gene: TRBV2; J gene: TRBJ2-1; CDR3 DNA: TGTGCCAGCACTCGACTAGCGGCAAACAATGAGCAGTTCTTC; CDR3 protein: CASTRLAANNEQFF
clone size: -; D gene: TRBD1; V gene: TRBV19; J gene: TRBJ1-5; CDR3 DNA: TGTGCCAGTAGGGACAGGGGGCTGAATCAGCCCCAGCATTTT; CDR3 protein: CASRDRGLNQPQHF
clone size: -; D gene: TRBD1; V gene: TRBV28; J gene: TRBJ2-3; CDR3 DNA: TGTGCCAGCAGTTCACAAAACGTCCTACAGGGGAACACAGATACGCAGTATTTT; CDR3 protein: CASSSQNVLQGNTDTQYF
clone size: -; D gene: TRBD2; V gene: TRBV5-1; J gene: TRBJ2-1; CDR3 DNA: TGCGCCAGCAGCTTAGCGGGAGGTACCTACAATGAGCAGTTCTTC; CDR3 protein: CASSLAGGTYNEQFF
clone size: -; D gene: TRBD2; V gene: TRBV7-2; J gene: TRBJ2-1; CDR3 DNA: TGTGCCAGCAGCAGACTAGCGGGGAAGGACTATGAGCAGTTCTTC; CDR3 protein: CASSRLAGKDYEQFF
clone size: -; D gene: TRBD2; V gene: TRBV10-2; J gene: TRBJ2-1; CDR3 DNA: TGCGCCAGCACCGGGACTAGCGGGAGCAATGAGCAGTTCTTC; CDR3 protein: CASTGTSGSNEQFF
clone size: -; D gene: -; V gene: TRBV20-1; J gene: TRBJ2-5; CDR3 DNA: TGCAGTGCCATAGAGAGGGAGACCCAGTACTTC; CDR3 protein: CSAIERETQYF
clone size: few; D gene: TRBD2; V gene: TRBV19; J gene: TRBJ2-1; CDR3 DNA: TGTGCCAGTAGTATGTGGGAGTGGCCTAGCGGATACAATGAGCAGTTCTTC; CDR3 protein: CASSMWEWPSGYNEQFF
clone size: -; D gene: -; V gene: TRBV5-6; J gene: TRBJ2-2; CDR3 DNA: TGTGCCAGCAGCTTGGATGGCAGAAACACCGGGGAGCTGTTTTTT; CDR3 protein: CASSLDGRNTGELFF
clone size: few; D gene: TRBD1; V gene: TRBV2; J gene: TRBJ2-1; CDR3 DNA: TGTGCCAGCGGCCGGGACAGGTCCCTCTACAATGAGCAGTTCTTC; CDR3 protein: CASGRDRSLYNEQFF
clone size: -; D gene: TRBD1; V gene: TRBV5-1; J gene: TRBJ1-2; CDR3 DNA: TGCGCCAGCAGCGAGGGAACAGGGGGCGCCGGAAGCTACACCTTC; CDR3 protein: CASSEGTGGAGSYTF
clone size: -; D gene: -; V gene: TRBV30; J gene: TRBJ2-7; CDR3 DNA: TGTGCCTGGAGCCAATCATACGAGCAGTACTTC; CDR3 protein: CAWSQSYEQYF
clone size: once; D gene: -; V gene: TRBV7-2; J gene: TRBJ2-5; CDR3 DNA: TGTGCCAGCAGCCCCACTCTAGAAGAGACCCAGTACTTC; CDR3 protein: CASSPTLEETQYF
clone size: -; D gene: TRBD1; V gene: TRBV15; J gene: TRBJ2-7; CDR3 DNA: TGTGCCACCAGCAGAGATCAACCGGGACAGGGGTACGAGCAGTACTTC; CDR3 protein: CATSRDQPGQGYEQYF
clone size: few; D gene: TRBD1; V gene: TRBV7-2; J gene: TRBJ2-1; CDR3 DNA: TGTGCCAGCAGCCAGGGACAGGGGGCCTACAATGAGCAGTTCTTC; CDR3 protein: CASSQGQGAYNEQFF
clone size: -; D gene: -; V gene: TRBV6-5; J gene: TRBJ1-2; CDR3 DNA: TGTGCCAGCAGTTTCAGCCAGGGATATGGCTACACCTTC; CDR3 protein: CASSFSQGYGYTF
clone size: -; D gene: TRBD1; V gene: TRBV24-1; J gene: TRBJ2-5; CDR3 DNA: TGTGCCACCAGGGAGACAGGGGGAAGCCAAGAGACCCAGTACTTC; CDR3 protein: CATRETGGSQETQYF
clone size: -; D gene: -; V gene: TRBV27; J gene: TRBJ2-1; CDR3 DNA: TGTGCCAGCAGTTCCCGAGCCTACAATGAGCAGTTCTTC; CDR3 protein: CASSSRAYNEQFF
clone size: -; D gene: TRBD1; V gene: TRBV5-1; J gene: TRBJ2-6; CDR3 DNA: TGCGCCAGCAGCCCCTTAGACAGGGTTGGGGCCAACGTCCTGACTTTC; CDR3 protein: CASSPLDRVGANVLTF
clone size: -; D gene: TRBD1; V gene: TRBV19; J gene: TRBJ1-2; CDR3 DNA: TGTGCCAGTAGTCTCGGGACAGGTCGATCCTATGGCTACACCTTC; CDR3 protein: CASSLGTGRSYGYTF
clone size: -; D gene: -; V gene: TRBV3-1/TRBV3-2; J gene: TRBJ1-1; CDR3 DNA: TGTGCCAGCAGCCAGACAGTTGAAGCTTTCTTT; CDR3 protein: CASSQTVEAFF
clone size: -; D gene: TRBD1; V gene: TRBV5-6; J gene: TRBJ1-4; CDR3 DNA: TGTGCCAGCAGCTCGGGACAGGGAAAGGTTATTGATGAAAAACTGTTTTTT; CDR3 protein: CASSSGQGKVIDEKLFF
clone size: -; D gene: -; V gene: TRBV11-2; J gene: TRBJ1-5; CDR3 DNA: TGTGCCAGCAGCTTAGTTCCGGGTAGCAATCAGCCCCAGCATTTT; CDR3 protein: CASSLVPGSNQPQHF
clone size: -; D gene: -; V gene: TRBV6-5; J gene: TRBJ1-4; CDR3 DNA: TGTGCCAGCGGATCCGGGGGGCAGGGAGGTGAAAAACTGTTTTTT; CDR3 protein: CASGSGGQGGEKLFF
clone size: -; D gene: TRBD1; V gene: TRBV24-1; J gene: TRBJ2-5; CDR3 DNA: TGTGCCACCAGTGACTCGCGGACAGGGGGTCAAGAGACCCAGTACTTC; CDR3 protein: CATSDSRTGGQETQYF
clone size: -; D gene: -; V gene: TRBV7-8; J gene: TRBJ2-7; CDR3 DNA: TGTGCCAGCAGCTTAGTAGGGACAATAGGGTCCTTTGAGCAGTACTTC; CDR3 protein: CASSLVGTIGSFEQYF
clone size: -; D gene: TRBD1; V gene: TRBV28; J gene: TRBJ1-1; CDR3 DNA: TGTGCCAGCAGTAAACAGGGGGCGTTGAACACTGAAGCTTTCTTT; CDR3 protein: CASSKQGALNTEAFF
clone size: -; D gene: -; V gene: TRBV11-2; J gene: TRBJ2-1; CDR3 DNA: TGTGCCAGCAGCCGTCCAATAAGCTTACGCTCCTACAATGAGCAGTTCTTC; CDR3 protein: CASSRPISLRSYNEQFF
clone size: -; D gene: -; V gene: TRBV19; J gene: TRBJ2-2; CDR3 DNA: TGTGCCAGTTCGAGCGGCGGCGGGGAGCTGTTTTTT; CDR3 protein: CASSSGGGELFF
clone size: -; D gene: -; V gene: TRBV5-1; J gene: TRBJ2-1; CDR3 DNA: TGCGCCAGCAGCTTCGATAGGACCAGCGGGGAGCAGTTCTTC; CDR3 protein: CASSFDRTSGEQFF
clone size: -; D gene: -; V gene: TRBV5-1; J gene: TRBJ2-6; CDR3 DNA: TGCGCCAGCAGCCGGGTCCCTTTCGGGGCCAACGTCCTGACTTTC; CDR3 protein: CASSRVPFGANVLTF
clone size: once; D gene: TRBD1; V gene: TRBV10-3; J gene: TRBJ2-7; CDR3 DNA: TGTGCCATCAGTGACCGGGACAGTCCCTACGAGCAGTACTTC; CDR3 protein: CAISDRDSPYEQYF
clone size: -; D gene: TRBD1; V gene: TRBV5-1; J gene: TRBJ1-1; CDR3 DNA: TGCGCCAGCAGCTTGGATGACAGGGGCACTGAAGCTTTCTTT; CDR3 protein: CASSLDDRGTEAFF
clone size: -; D gene: -; V gene: TRBV25-1; J gene: TRBJ2-5; CDR3 DNA: TGTGCCAGCAGTGAAGTACGGAGGGGGCGGCAAGAGACCCAGTACTTC; CDR3 protein: CASSEVRRGRQETQYF
clone size: -; D gene: -; V gene: TRBV19; J gene: TRBJ1-5; CDR3 DNA: TGTGCCAGTACCACCCCGTGGAGGGTTGGCCAGCCCCAGCATTTT; CDR3 protein: CASTTPWRVGQPQHF
clone size: -; D gene: TRBD1; V gene: TRBV3-1/TRBV3-2; J gene: TRBJ1-3; CDR3 DNA: TGTGCCAGCACGGGCAGGGGGATGTCGGGCGTTCATCCTGACTCTGGAAACACCATATATTTT; CDR3 protein: CASTGRGMSGVHPDSGNTIYF
clone size: few; D gene: TRBD2; V gene: TRBV28; J gene: TRBJ2-7; CDR3 DNA: TGTGCCAGCAGCCCCGGGACTAGCGGCTCCTACGAGCAGTACTTC; CDR3 protein: CASSPGTSGSYEQYF